These 11 T cell receptor beta chains originate from one sample sequenced in a study of graft-versus-host responses after intestinal transplantation. TCRdb's table, derived via immunoSEQ multiplex PCR, lists solely in-frame clones and lacks some. In the table there are about 47,000 clones, about 95% of which are singletons. This sample comprised PBMCs, obtained more than 310 days after intestinal transplant. The receptors here all came from a human patient who received an intestinal transplant, so some T cells may come from the graft donor.

This chain links TRBV18 with TRBJ1-1; 10 bases are a match to TRBD1. Trimming at V came to 1 base and at J to 2 bases, leaving 7 bases not matched to a gene. Germline lookup yields CDR1 KGHSH and CDR2 LQKENI. CDR3 length equals 17 residues. The CDR3 loop reads CASSPRETGGLNTEAFF. The DNA for the CDR3 is TGTGCCAGCTCACCACGCGAGACAGGGGGCCTTAACACTGAAGCTTTCTTT.

The chain combines TRBV5-1 with TRBJ2-1, with TRBD1 as a possible D gene (6 bases). This CDR3 region has 18 residues. Trimming took off 4 bases at V and 3 bases at J, with 23 bases between the two ends. CDR1 and CDR2 from the germline V gene are SGHRS and YFSETQ. The DNA of the CDR3 is TGCGCCAGCAGCCTGCTACCGACCGGGACACAAGTCTACAATGAGCAGTTCTTC. Translation: CASSLLPTGTQVYNEQFF.

The chain joins TRBV19 to TRBJ1-2, with D hard to call. Germline values: CDR1 LNHDA, CDR2 SQIVND (reference sequence). The CDR3 is 15 amino acids. Trimming took off 7 bases at V and 4 bases at J, with 19 bases between the two ends. CDR3 nucleotides: TGTGCCAGTACCAAGGGAAGAGAAAAAGGCTATGGCTACACCTTC. As protein: CASTKGREKGYGYTF.

This sequence joins TRBV9 and TRBJ1-4; 9 nucleotides agree with TRBD1. Looked up from germline, CDR1 is SGDLS and CDR2 is YYNGEE. V shed 3 bases, J shed 11 bases, and the junction held 17 bases outside the gene matches. The CDR3 runs to 17 residues. CDR3 sequence reads: CASSGGRPGTGPKKLFF. CDR3 DNA: TGTGCCAGCAGCGGAGGAAGACCCGGGACAGGGCCCAAGAAACTGTTTTTT.

The chain is built from TRBV7-9 and TRBJ2-5; D unclear. The J call may be wrong; the DNA end is better matched by TRBJ2-7. CDR1 is SEHNR, CDR2 FQNEAQ, per germline (reference sequence). The CDR3 is made up of 14 amino acids. The CDR3: CASSWSSFPYEQYF. The CDR3 region has the DNA TGTGCCAGCAGCTGGTCTTCTTTCCCTTACGAGCAGTACTTC.

J is TRBJ2-1 and V is TRBV29-1; D is uncertain. The V end lost 4 bases, the J end lost 4 bases, and 8 bases lay between the germline ends. The germline V gene encodes CDR1 SQVTM and CDR2 ANQGSEA. The CDR3 is made up of 12 amino acids. The CDR3 DNA sequence: TGCAGCGTTGTCTCGAATTACAATGAGCAGTTCTTC. It specifies CSVVSNYNEQFF.

The table lists this clone with a few counts. V usage is TRBV7-6 and J usage is TRBJ2-5; D possibly matches TRBD1 or TRBD2 (5 bases each). Germline-derived CDR1 and CDR2 are SGHVS and FNYEAQ. This CDR3 has 14 residues. Trimming removed 5 bases from V and 5 bases from J, with 15 bases in between. The CDR3 bases are TGTGCCAGCAGCCGAGGGGCCGTAGGGGAGACCCAGTACTTC. Protein: CASSRGAVGETQYF.

The chain is built from TRBV6-6 and TRBJ2-1; the D gene is possibly TRBD2 (6 bases). The CDR3 loop spans 14 amino acids. The V end was cut by 0 bases, the J end by 7 bases, with 10 bases between. Germline loops: CDR1 MNHNY, CDR2 SVGAGI (reference sequence). CDR3: CASSYSNSGNEQFF. Written as DNA, the CDR3 is TGTGCCAGCAGTTACTCGAACAGCGGGAATGAGCAGTTCTTC.

The chain has TRBV6-1 and TRBJ1-1; D not certain. Trimming removed 5 bases from V and 5 bases from J, with 6 bases in between. CDR3 size: 11 residues. Germline CDR1 is MNHNS and CDR2 is SASEGT. Here the CDR3 reads CASSYRTEAFF. The CDR3 DNA is TGTGCCAGCAGTTATCGAACTGAAGCTTTCTTT.

V usage is TRBV19 and J usage is TRBJ1-2, with 8 bases aligning to TRBD1. CDR1 and CDR2 from the germline V gene are LNHDA and SQIVND (reference sequence). CDR3 length: 14 residues. The J segment lost 2 bases and the V segment lost 6 bases, leaving 5 bases of the junction unmatched. Here the CDR3 reads CASRRAGGNYGYTF. CDR3 in DNA: TGTGCCAGTAGGCGTGCAGGGGGCAACTATGGCTACACCTTC.

The gene calls are TRBV6-6 and TRBJ2-7; maybe TRBD2 (7 bases). This CDR3 is 14 amino acids long. CDR1 is MNHNY, CDR2 SVGAGI, per germline (reference sequence). Trimming pared 0 bases from V and 5 bases from J, leaving 11 bases between. CDR3 sequence: CASSYSAGAHEQYF. The CDR3 coding sequence is TGTGCCAGCAGTTACTCGGCGGGGGCCCACGAGCAGTACTTC.